This T cell receptor beta chain was sequenced in a study of T-cell reconstitution after alpha-beta-depleted transplantation in children. In the case of this clonotype: Its antigen is unknown.

Study results and caveats: One year after transplant, T-cell counts and diversity came mostly from newly produced T cells. It was surviving recipient T cells and thymic progenitors that gave some patients high TCRbeta diversity at day 60.

Unique molecular identifiers were used in preparing the TCRbeta library. MiXCR, run by TCRdb on the PCR reads, gives a single entry per CDR3 protein. The data contain about 460,000 distinct CDR3 sequences, over 9.5% of them singletons. This CDR3 spans 16 amino acids. V shed 6 bases and J shed 0 bases, with 17 bases lying between them. Germline lookup yields CDR1 MNHEY and CDR2 SMNVEV (reference sequence). This specimen consisted of PBMCs, mostly from graft donor cells, obtained 180 days after TCRalphabeta/CD19-depleted stem cell transplant. This clonotype was obtained from a female patient under 10 years old who had a stem cell transplant for aplastic anemia, so the T cells may come from the graft donor. The chain carries TRBV27 and TRBJ1-1; D may be TRBD1 (5 bases). The CDR3 DNA sequence: TGTGCCAGCAGCAACGCAGGGTCCGCTTTGAACACTGAAGCTTTCTTT. As protein: CASSNAGSALNTEAFF.